The clone carrying this T cell receptor (beta chain) was found many times. What it binds is not known. Based on CD45RO/CCR7/CD25/CD127/CD95/CD27, CD4+ regulatory, stem cell-like memory, naive and central memory cells were sorted. The authors obtained over 98% purity in all sorted populations. This specimen comes from a study of beta chain features in type 1 diabetes. Overall study: Healthy donors resembled patients in age, gender and cell yields. All of the samples together had roughly 110 million sorted cells examined.

General observations from the study: People with Type 1 diabetes carried modestly yet significantly shorter TCRB CDR3s in all four CD4+ subsets.

Since all of the isolated RNA was reverse transcribed, expressed TCRB transcripts were what got sequenced. Sequencing was performed with immunoSEQ multiplex PCR; in TCRdb, only in-frame clones are kept and a portion is missing. The sample has roughly 350,000 clones; about 10% are singletons. Germline lookup yields CDR1 ENHRY and CDR2 SYGVKD. The V end was cut by 4 bases, the J end by 1 base, with 11 bases between. The CDR3 sequence is 16 residues long. The sequencing input was central memory CD4+ T cells from blood. The receptor comes from a man younger than 40 with type 1 diabetes. The chain combines TRBV10-3 with TRBJ2-6; maybe TRBD2 (5 bases). The CDR3 DNA reads as TGTGCCATCAGTGCCCAGACGGGATCTGGGGCCAACGTCCTGACTTTC. The encoded protein is CAISAQTGSGANVLTF.